The 31 T cell receptor beta chains in this list originate from one sample, sequenced in a study of spatial heterogeneity in lung cancer. The time point: blood at routine non-recurrence follow-up after resection. TCRdb redid the calling of the 5' RACE reads with MiXCR, one entry per CDR3 protein. Of about 38,000 distinct CDR3 sequences in the sample, around 7.6% were seen once. The source material was PBMCs, sampled at follow-up. All receptors come from a male donor with early-stage non-small cell lung cancer.

This clonotype has a count of ten or more. V usage is TRBV7-9 and J usage is TRBJ2-5, with D possibly being TRBD2 (5 bases). This CDR3 comprises 12 residues. CDR1 SEHNR and CDR2 FQNEAQ come from the germline V gene (reference sequence). Trimming took off 4 bases at V and 7 bases at J, with 10 bases between the two ends. The CDR3 reads CASSSDSGTQYF. The CDR3 nucleotides are TGTGCCAGCAGCTCGGACTCTGGGACCCAGTACTTC. Together with reference TRBV7-9 and TRBJ2-5, the CDR3 gives the full variable domain: DTGVSQNPRHKITKRGQNVTFRCDPISEHNRLYWYRQTLGQGPEFLTYFQNEAQLEKSRLLSDRFSAERPKGSFSTLEIQRTEQGDSAMYLCASSSDSGTQYFGPGTRLLVL.

There are many counts of this clonotype. J is TRBJ1-1 and V is TRBV6-1; D unclear. V was clipped by 3 bases and J by 4 bases, with 12 bases between them. This CDR3 comprises 14 residues. Germline CDR1 MNHNS, CDR2 SASEGT. The CDR3 coding sequence is TGTGCCAGCAGTGACACAGACCTTTTCACTGAAGCTTTCTTT. Translating it yields CASSDTDLFTEAFF.

This clonotype was recorded at least ten times. The V and J genes are TRBV12-3 or TRBV12-4 and TRBJ1-2; D remains unclear. The CDR3 runs to 12 residues. V was clipped by 2 bases and J by 4 bases, with 5 bases between them. CDR3 loop: CASSLSVYGYTF. CDR3 in DNA: TGTGCCAGCAGTTTAAGTGTCTATGGCTACACCTTC.

The chain links TRBV7-8 to TRBJ2-3; the D gene is possibly TRBD2 (6 bases). The germline V gene encodes CDR1 SGHVS and CDR2 FQNEAQ. Trimming took 1 base from V and 5 from J, leaving 22 bases between them. The CDR3 has 18 amino acids. CDR3 region: CASSLVGGGSGFIDTQYF. CDR3 DNA: TGTGCCAGCAGCTTAGTTGGTGGGGGGAGCGGATTTATAGATACGCAGTATTTT.

This clonotype was detected once. The chain combines TRBV27 with TRBJ2-7; D is perhaps TRBD1 (5 bases). This CDR3 contains 14 residues. The germline gives CDR1 MNHEY, CDR2 SMNVEV (reference sequence). V lost 5 bases to trimming and J lost 0 bases, with 11 bases between them. CDR3 sequence (DNA): TGTGCCAGCAGTGGGCAGGGTACCTCCTACGAGCAGTACTTC. Amino acid sequence: CASSGQGTSYEQYF.

The table lists this clonotype with many counts. This chain links TRBV20-1 with TRBJ2-1, with 11 bases identical to TRBD2. The V segment lost 2 bases and the J segment 1 base; nucleotides outside the gene matches: 7. This CDR3 region has 17 residues. CDR1 and CDR2 (germline): DFQATT, SNEGSKA (reference sequence). For the CDR3, the DNA is TGCAGTGCTAGATCGACTAGCGGGGTTTTTTCCTACAATGAGCAGTTCTTC. Its protein is CSARSTSGVFSYNEQFF.

This clonotype was counted many times. This chain connects TRBV19 to TRBJ2-1; no clear D gene. This CDR3 region has 15 residues. V gave up 1 base and J gave up 0 bases, with 7 bases separating them. CDR1 and CDR2 from the germline V gene are LNHDA and SQIVND (reference sequence). The CDR3 region has the DNA TGTGCCAGTAGTATAGCCGGAAGCTCCTACAATGAGCAGTTCTTC. It specifies CASSIAGSSYNEQFF. Complete variable domain (other parts from reference TRBV19 and TRBJ2-1): DGGITQSPKYLFRKEGQNVTLSCEQNLNHDAMYWYRQDPGQGLRLIYYSQIVNDFQKGDIAEGYSVSREKKESFPLTVTSAQKNPTAFYLCASSIAGSSYNEQFFGPGTRLTVL.

This clonotype was seen at least ten times. V and J are TRBV12-3 or TRBV12-4 and TRBJ2-7, with TRBD1 as a possible D gene (6 bases). The CDR3 contains 17 residues. Trimming took 5 bases from V and 4 from J, leaving 24 bases between them. Here the CDR3 reads CASSLPALGGQGYEQYF. The CDR3 nucleotides are TGTGCCAGCAGTCTCCCGGCTCTAGGGGGTCAAGGATACGAGCAGTACTTC.

This clonotype was observed at least ten times. The chain links TRBV11-2 to TRBJ2-3, with D possibly being TRBD2 (6 bases). Germline V CDR1 and CDR2: SGHAT, FQNNGV. The CDR3 totals 16 residues. V lost 5 bases, J lost 2 bases, and 17 bases lay in between. The CDR3 nucleotides read TGTGCCAGCAGCCCGGGCCCCGGAGGGATCACAGATACGCAGTATTTT. It is translated as CASSPGPGGITDTQYF.

This clonotype was observed many times. The chain links TRBV28 to TRBJ1-6; D unresolved. V dropped 5 bases and J dropped 7 bases, with 18 bases sitting between them. Per germline, CDR1 MDHEN and CDR2 SYDVKM. The CDR3 runs to 16 residues. In DNA form, the CDR3 reads TGTGCCAGCAGTCCTCGTAGAGGAGGGAACAATTCACCCCTCCACTTT. The encoded protein is CASSPRRGGNNSPLHF.

This clonotype came up many times. The gene calls are TRBV2 and TRBJ2-5; 10 positions agree with TRBD2. Losses at the gene ends were 6 bases for V and 4 bases for J; bases not matched to a gene: 8. Germline CDR1 reads SNHLY; CDR2 reads FYNNEI. The CDR3 sequence is 15 residues long. The CDR3 spells CASSPSGGPLETQYF. CDR3 DNA sequence: TGTGCCAGCAGCCCTAGCGGGGGCCCTTTAGAGACCCAGTACTTC.

About this clonotype: It may be a read error: a sequence one base away is much more abundant. The genes are TRBV3-1 and TRBJ2-1; D remains unclear. This CDR3 has 14 amino acids. Germline CDR1 is LGHDT and CDR2 is YNNKEL (reference sequence). The CDR3 loop is CASSQDISYKEQFF. CDR3 in DNA: TGTGCCAGCAGCCAAGATATCTCCTACAAAGAGCAGTTCTTC.

About this clonotype itself: A much larger clonotype is one base distant, so this may be a read error. This chain links TRBV5-6 with TRBJ1-2; no reliable D call. CDR1 is SGHDT, CDR2 YYEEEE, per germline. The CDR3 has 11 amino acids. The ends were cut back, 3 bases at V and 3 bases at J, with 3 bases in the middle. Written as DNA, the CDR3 is TGTGCCAGCAGCTCCTACTATGGCTACACCTTC. It yields the protein CASSSYYGYTF.

This clonotype was recorded many times. V and J are TRBV27 and TRBJ2-7, with D unresolved. The CDR3 contains 14 residues. Trimming shortened V by 3 bases and J by 0 bases, and 9 bases separated the two germline ends. Looked up from germline, CDR1 is MNHEY and CDR2 is SMNVEV (reference sequence). The CDR3 DNA is TGTGCCAGCAGTTTGCGGAGAGACTCCTACGAGCAGTACTTC. Translating gives CASSLRRDSYEQYF.

The chain carries TRBV7-9 and TRBJ2-3; D may match TRBD1 or TRBD2 (5 bases each). The CDR3 loop spans 14 amino acids. V was cut by 6 bases and J by 2 bases, with 12 bases left in between. CDR1 SEHNR and CDR2 FQNEAQ come from the germline V gene (reference sequence). The CDR3 region has the DNA TGTGCCAGCAGTTTTGGGACGCCCACAGATACGCAGTATTTT. As protein: CASSFGTPTDTQYF.

This clonotype has a count of ten or more. The CDR3 DNA reads as TGCAGTGCAGAGACAAACTTAGCGGGGGGGTGGGATACGCAGTATTTT. Encoded protein: CSAETNLAGGWDTQYF. The genes are TRBV20-1 and TRBJ2-3, with 11 bases aligning to TRBD2. CDR3 length: 16 amino acids. Germline V gene data show CDR1 as DFQATT and CDR2 as SNEGSKA (reference sequence). Trimming removed 6 bases from V and 6 bases from J; junction bases left unmatched: 14.

J is TRBJ2-7 and V is TRBV6-5, with D possibly being TRBD1 or TRBD2 (5 bases each). V was cut by 0 bases and J by 5 bases, with 11 bases left in between. CDR1 is MNHEY, CDR2 SVGAGI, per germline. There are 14 residues in the CDR3. The CDR3: CASSYSGVGDEQYF. CDR3 sequence (DNA): TGTGCCAGCAGTTACTCGGGAGTGGGGGACGAGCAGTACTTC.

This clonotype was found a few times. J is TRBJ2-1 and V is TRBV18, with a possible D match to TRBD2 (5 bases). Germline CDR1 KGHSH, CDR2 LQKENI. This CDR3 is 17 amino acids long. V lost 0 bases and J lost 4, with 16 bases in between. The CDR3 nucleotides are TGTGCCAGCTCACCACCGTCGATGGGAGTGGGGTACAATGAGCAGTTCTTC. Translating it yields CASSPPSMGVGYNEQFF.

This clonotype was detected only a few times. The V and J genes are TRBV29-1 and TRBJ1-2; D may be TRBD1 (6 bases). Trimming shortened V by 5 bases and J by 1 base, and 11 bases separated the two germline ends. CDR1 is SQVTM and CDR2 is ANQGSEA in the germline V gene. The CDR3 totals 13 residues. DNA of the CDR3: TGCAGCGTTCTGGGGGCCCTTAACTATGGCTACACCTTC. This sequence encodes CSVLGALNYGYTF.

This clonotype was picked up many times. The chain combines TRBV4-2 with TRBJ2-3; D is tentatively TRBD1 or TRBD2 (6 bases each). Germline values: CDR1 LGHNA, CDR2 YNFKEQ. The V end lost 4 bases, the J end lost 1 base, and 15 bases lay between the germline ends. CDR3 length equals 16 residues. Written as DNA, the CDR3 is TGTGCCAGCAGCCCCTCGGACGGGGGCCGCACAGATACGCAGTATTTT. Its protein is CASSPSDGGRTDTQYF.

This clonotype was recorded many times. The chain carries TRBV10-3 and TRBJ2-2; 10 bases align to TRBD1. Trimming removed 7 bases from V and 7 bases from J; junction bases left unmatched: 6. This CDR3 is 14 amino acids long. CDR1 and CDR2 from the germline V gene are ENHRY and SYGVKD. The CDR3 DNA follows: TGTGCCATCACCGGGGACAGGGGTGGCGGGGAGCTGTTTTTT. Amino acids: CAITGDRGGGELFF.

This clonotype has at least ten counts. V gene TRBV7-9 combines with J gene TRBJ2-1; possible D gene TRBD2, 6 bases. The CDR3 has 15 amino acids. V lost 0 bases, J lost 10 bases, and 16 bases lay in between. Looked up from germline, CDR1 is SEHNR and CDR2 is FQNEAQ (reference sequence). CDR3 in amino acids: CASSLAGGLQKEQFF. The CDR3 region has the DNA TGTGCCAGCAGCTTAGCGGGGGGTCTACAGAAAGAGCAGTTCTTC.

In its sample, this clonotype was seen many times. V is TRBV12-3 or TRBV12-4 and J is TRBJ1-1; 7 nucleotides align to TRBD1. The junction had 8 bases not matched to a gene; V was cut back by 3 bases and J by 1 base. The CDR3 contains 16 residues. This chain's CDR3 is CASSLFEGAGNTEAFF. The CDR3, as DNA: TGTGCCAGCAGTTTGTTTGAGGGGGCCGGGAACACTGAAGCTTTCTTT.

This clonotype has ten or more counts. V and J are TRBV28 and TRBJ2-7; 7 bases fit TRBD1. CDR1 MDHEN and CDR2 SYDVKM come from the germline V gene. The CDR3 totals 14 residues. Trimming cost V 6 bases and J 0 bases; bases outside gene matches: 5. In DNA, the CDR3 is TGTGCCAGCAGAAATACAGGGGCCTCCTACGAGCAGTACTTC. Amino acid sequence: CASRNTGASYEQYF.

This clonotype turned up a few times. The chain is built from TRBV2 and TRBJ2-7; a weak D match, TRBD2 (7 bases). CDR1 SNHLY and CDR2 FYNNEI come from the germline V gene. The CDR3 runs to 15 residues. V lost 4 bases and J lost 2, with 15 bases in between. The CDR3: CASSALAGATYEQYF. CDR3 DNA sequence: TGTGCCAGCAGTGCCCTGGCGGGGGCTACCTACGAGCAGTACTTC.

This chain connects TRBV9 to TRBJ1-1; D not certain. Trimming left V 3 bases short and J 2 bases short, with 8 bases between. CDR3 length: 13 residues. Germline V CDR1 and CDR2: SGDLS, YYNGEE. CDR3 DNA sequence: TGTGCCAGCAGCGCCGCAGCCAACACTGAAGCTTTCTTT. This codes for CASSAAANTEAFF.

To note about this clonotype: This may be a read error, as it is one base from a much larger clone. This CDR3 is missing its conserved last phenylalanine or tryptophan, likely due to a read error. The chain employs TRBV2 and TRBJ2-7; 7 bases agree with TRBD1. This CDR3 is built from 14 residues. The germline CDR1 and CDR2 sequences are SNHLY and FYNNEI. After removal of 5 bases from V and 2 bases from J, the junction contained 6 bases not matched to a gene. CDR3 sequence reads: CASSPLTGAYEQYL. As DNA, the CDR3 is TGTGCCAGCAGTCCCTTAACAGGGGCCTACGAGCAGTACCTC.

By proportion, this clonotype is medium-sized. The chain recombines TRBV5-1 with TRBJ2-2; 10 bases match TRBD1. This CDR3 is built from 15 residues. In germline, CDR1 is SGHRS, CDR2 YFSETQ. V was clipped by 0 bases and J by 7 bases; unmatched bases: 3. This CDR3 is CASSLGQGASGELFF. DNA of the CDR3: TGCGCCAGCAGCTTGGGACAGGGGGCGAGCGGGGAGCTGTTTTTT.

This clonotype was seen at least ten times. This chain uses TRBV6-2 or TRBV6-3 with TRBJ2-5; unclear D gene. Trimming pared 6 bases from V and 5 bases from J, leaving 13 bases between. The CDR3 is 13 amino acids. CDR1 and CDR2 from the germline V gene are MNHEY and SVGEGT. The CDR3 DNA reads TGTGCCAGCAGCCCAGAGGACCGGGAGACCCAGTACTTC. Translated: CASSPEDRETQYF.

This clonotype was observed many times. This chain links TRBV7-2 with TRBJ2-7, with D perhaps TRBD1 (6 bases). The germline V gene has CDR1 SGHTA and CDR2 FQGNSA. Trimming shortened V by 4 bases and J by 4 bases, and 17 bases separated the two germline ends. This CDR3 comprises 15 residues. The CDR3 here is CASSSAPGTQYEQYF. CDR3 coding DNA: TGTGCCAGCAGCTCCGCCCCCGGGACACAATACGAGCAGTACTTC.

This clonotype showed up many times. One end of the junction does not line up with germline, which may come from a read error. This sequence joins TRBV7-2 and TRBJ1-6; D gene uncertain. The germline CDR1 and CDR2 sequences are SGHTA and FQGNSA. The CDR3 is 15 amino acids. CDR3 protein: CASSLESSDNSPLHF. In DNA, the CDR3 is TGTGCCAGCAGCTTAGAAAGCTCCGATAATTCACCCCTCCACTTT.